Included here is one T cell receptor (beta chain) sequence, with context. Its antigen is as yet unknown. The sample belongs to a study of PD-L1 blockade in urothelial cancer. Notes on the study in general: More expansion of tumor-associated blood clones, seen at 3 weeks, marked durable-benefit patients.

CDR3 length equals 13 residues. The V gene's germline CDR1 is SNHLY and CDR2 FYNNEI. V was shortened by 2 bases and J by 1 base, with 5 bases between the two germline ends. The repertoire was sequenced with immunoSEQ multiplex PCR; TCRdb's copy has only in-frame clones and lacks some. The table has around 100,000 clones, approximately 86% seen once. The V and J genes are TRBV2 and TRBJ1-1; D unresolved. This specimen was PBMCs, taken around atezolizumab (anti-PD-L1) treatment. This TCR was sampled from a man aged 50-60 years with urothelial cancer. The CDR3 region is CASSETRNTEAFF. CDR3 nucleotide sequence: TGTGCCAGCAGTGAAACGAGGAACACTGAAGCTTTCTTT. Supplemented by reference TRBV2 and TRBJ1-1, the full variable domain reads EPEVTQTPSHQVTQMGQEVILRCVPISNHLYFYWYRQILGQKVEFLVSFYNNEISEKSEIFDDQFSVERPDGSNFTLKIRSTKLEDSAMYFCASSETRNTEAFFGQGTRLTVV.